This entry lists 30 T cell receptor beta chains sequenced from one sample in a study of molecular identifiers for immune sequencing clone quantification. From the PCR reads, TCRdb called clonotypes with MiXCR, one entry per CDR3 protein. The repertoire holds under 650,000 distinct CDR3 sequences, with about 20% as singletons. Source material: naive CD8+ T cells from blood, with Jurkat cell RNA spiked in. Stated subset: FACS-sorted CD8+CD4-CCR7+CD45RA+ naive T cells. The receptors here all came from a human donor in good health. Some libraries in this study had Jurkat cell RNA spiked in.

Comments on this clonotype: Given the absence of the conserved phenylalanine or tryptophan at the CDR3 end, a read error is likely. V gene TRBV11-2 combines with J gene TRBJ2-1; no clear D. This CDR3 contains 13 residues. V lost 3 bases to trimming and J lost 2 bases, with 5 bases between them. The germline V gene has CDR1 SGHAT and CDR2 FQNNGV. Written as DNA, the CDR3 is TGTGCCAGCAGCTTGGCCACCTACAATGAGCAGTTCCTC. This codes for CASSLATYNEQFL.

This clonotype has ten or more counts. The chain is built from TRBV12-3 or TRBV12-4 and TRBJ1-1; the match to TRBD1 covers 10 bases. The CDR3 extends over 13 amino acids. Losses at the gene ends were 5 bases for V and 7 bases for J; bases not matched to a gene: 4. The CDR3 DNA is TGTGCCAGCAGTCTTAGGACAGGGGGTGAAGCTTTCTTT. Its protein product is CASSLRTGGEAFF.

This clonotype appeared many times. The V gene is TRBV6-2 or TRBV6-3, the J gene TRBJ1-5; D remains unclear. Germline-derived CDR1 and CDR2 are MNHEY and SVGEGT. Trimming took 6 bases from V and 3 from J, leaving 18 bases between them. The CDR3 is 16 residues long. The CDR3 region has the DNA TGTGCCAGCAGCCCCCCTTTTGGGCCATACAATCAGCCCCAGCATTTT. It translates to CASSPPFGPYNQPQHF.

A word on this clonotype: Possible read error: a much larger clone is one base away. V is TRBV20-1 and J is TRBJ1-2; tentatively, D is TRBD1 (5 bases). V was pared by 3 bases and J by 4 bases, with 18 bases between. Per germline, CDR1 DFQATT and CDR2 SNEGSKA (reference sequence). CDR3 size: 15 residues. The CDR3 bases are TGCAGTGCTAGTGATCCAGGGTCTCCGGCCTATGGCTACACCTTC. It is translated as CSASDPGSPAYGYTF.

This clonotype has a count of ten or more. The rearrangement uses TRBV12-3 or TRBV12-4 and TRBJ1-2; D unresolved. The length of the CDR3 is 13 residues. V was cut by 5 bases and J by 1 base, with 8 bases left in between. In nucleotides, the CDR3 is TGTGCCAGCAGTCCGGGTCTTAACTATGGCTACACCTTC. Translated, it gives CASSPGLNYGYTF.

This clonotype turned up a few times. V gene TRBV20-1 combines with J gene TRBJ2-7, with TRBD1 identical over 9 bases. Germline V gene lookup returns CDR1 DFQATT and CDR2 SNEGSKA (reference sequence). V trimming: 2 bases; J trimming: 1 base; junction bases outside the gene matches: 3. The CDR3 length is 14 residues. CDR3 coding DNA: TGCAGTGCTAGAAGGGACAGGGCATCCTACGAGCAGTACTTC. It codes for CSARRDRASYEQYF.

Concerning this clonotype itself: A single base separates this from a much larger clone, so it may be a read error. The chain carries TRBV27 and TRBJ1-1, with 7 bases identical to TRBD1. CDR1 and CDR2 from the germline V gene are MNHEY and SMNVEV (reference sequence). The CDR3 runs 14 residues. The CDR3 DNA reads TGTGCCGGCAGTTTGAGGGGGCAGGTCACTGAAGCTTTCTTT. Translating it yields CAGSLRGQVTEAFF.

Comments on this clonotype: A much larger clonotype is one base distant, so this may be a read error. The chain couples TRBV9 to TRBJ2-2; possible D gene TRBD2, 5 bases. CDR3 length equals 13 residues. Germline loops: CDR1 SGDLS, CDR2 YYNGEE. CDR3 amino acids: CASSVGGYGELLF. The CDR3 DNA is TGTGCCAGCAGCGTAGGGGGTTACGGGGAGCTGCTTTTT.

This chain joins TRBV19 and TRBJ1-6; unclear D gene. Germline V gene lookup returns CDR1 LNHDA and CDR2 SQIVND (reference sequence). The CDR3 length is 15 residues. Trimming shortened V by 1 base and J by 7 bases, and 11 bases separated the two germline ends. CDR3 DNA sequence: TGTGCCAGTAGTATAGGGACTAACGGAAATTCACCCCTCCACTTT. This codes for CASSIGTNGNSPLHF.

This clonotype was found many times. Written as DNA, the CDR3 is TGTGCCAGCAGCCCCGGACAGGGGGAGTACTATGGCTACACCTTC. Its translation is CASSPGQGEYYGYTF. V is TRBV7-9 and J is TRBJ1-2; the match to TRBD1 covers 10 bases. The CDR3 is 15 amino acids. CDR1 is SEHNR, CDR2 FQNEAQ, per germline (reference sequence). The V gene end was trimmed by 5 bases and the J gene end by 3 bases; junction bases not matched to a gene: 6.

This clonotype was recorded a few times. The V and J genes are TRBV3-2 and TRBJ1-1; the table gives TRBD1 as D, unverified against the DNA. TRBV3-2 corresponds to a pseudogene. This CDR3 has 14 residues. The CDR3 spells CASSQDDRNTEAFF. The CDR3 DNA reads as TGTGCCAGCAGCCAAGACGACAGAAACACTGAAGCTTTCTTT.

This clonotype was counted ten times or more. The V call is TRBV6-5, the J call TRBJ1-1; D gene unclear. The CDR3 has 13 residues. CDR1 is MNHEY, CDR2 SVGAGI, per germline. Trimming took off 5 bases at V and 0 bases at J, with 7 bases between the two ends. CDR3 loop: CASSHGMNTEAFF. In DNA, the CDR3 is TGTGCCAGCAGTCATGGGATGAACACTGAAGCTTTCTTT.

This clonotype has at least ten counts. V and J are TRBV5-1 and TRBJ2-1; perhaps D is TRBD1 or TRBD2 (5 bases each). V gave up 4 bases and J gave up 7 bases, with 12 bases separating them. The CDR3 is 13 residues long. Per the germline V gene, CDR1 is SGHRS and CDR2 is YFSETQ. In nucleotides, the CDR3 is TGCGCCAGCAGCATGGGACCGCGTAATGAGCAGTTCTTC. It is translated as CASSMGPRNEQFF. Using reference TRBV5-1 and TRBJ2-1 for the parts outside the CDR3, the full variable domain is KAGVTQTPRYLIKTRGQQVTLSCSPISGHRSVSWYQQTPGQGLQFLFEYFSETQRNKGNFPGRFSGRQFSNSRSEMNVSTLELGDSALYLCASSMGPRNEQFFGPGTRLTVL.

This clonotype was found many times. The DNA of the CDR3 is TGTGCCAGCAGCAGCGGGAGGAACTCCTACGAGCAGTACTTC. As protein: CASSSGRNSYEQYF. V and J are TRBV5-6 and TRBJ2-7, with 9 bases that match TRBD2. With 4 bases clipped from V and 0 bases from J, the junction kept 2 bases outside the gene matches. The CDR3 runs 14 residues. CDR1 and CDR2 (germline): SGHDT, YYEEEE.

This clonotype was counted at least ten times. The J gene is TRBJ2-1, the V gene TRBV27, with 7 bases fitting TRBD2. The CDR3 extends over 13 amino acids. The trim removed 8 bases at V and 5 bases at J, leaving 6 bases unmatched. The germline V gene encodes CDR1 MNHEY and CDR2 SMNVEV (reference sequence). CDR3 protein: CASGRARDNEQFF. The CDR3 nucleotides read TGTGCCAGCGGGAGGGCCAGGGACAATGAGCAGTTCTTC.

This clonotype turned up a few times. This sequence joins TRBV19 and TRBJ1-1; 8 bases fit TRBD1. Looked up from germline, CDR1 is LNHDA and CDR2 is SQIVND (reference sequence). The CDR3 has 15 amino acids. J gave up 1 base and V 7 bases, and 8 bases lay outside the gene matches. CDR3 protein: CASKPMGQANTEAFF. The CDR3, as DNA: TGTGCCAGTAAACCGATGGGACAGGCGAACACTGAAGCTTTCTTT.

At least ten counts were recorded for this clonotype. This rearrangement joins TRBV7-6 to TRBJ2-2; possibly TRBD1 for D (6 bases). The ends were cut back, 7 bases at V and 0 bases at J, with 12 bases in the middle. The germline CDR1 and CDR2 sequences are SGHVS and FNYEAQ. The CDR3 contains 15 residues. CDR3 region: CASTGDTTNTGELFF. For the CDR3, the DNA is TGTGCCAGCACCGGGGACACGACGAACACCGGGGAGCTGTTTTTT.

This clonotype was seen at least ten times. V usage is TRBV9 and J usage is TRBJ2-1, with TRBD2 as a possible D gene (5 bases). V lost 7 bases and J lost 0, with 14 bases in between. In germline, CDR1 is SGDLS, CDR2 YYNGEE. The CDR3 loop spans 15 amino acids. CDR3 bases: TGTGCCAGCGCCCTTGTAGCGAACTCCTACAATGAGCAGTTCTTC. Translated, it gives CASALVANSYNEQFF. Complete variable domain (other parts from reference TRBV9 and TRBJ2-1): DSGVTQTPKHLITATGQRVTLRCSPRSGDLSVYWYQQSLDQGLQFLIQYYNGEERAKGNILERFSAQQFPDLHSELNLSSLELGDSALYFCASALVANSYNEQFFGPGTRLTVL.

The genes are TRBV29-1 and TRBJ2-1, with D uncertain. The CDR3 runs to 13 residues. V lost 7 bases, J lost 7 bases, and 17 bases lay in between. Germline assignment: CDR1 SQVTM and CDR2 ANQGSEA. As DNA, the CDR3 is TGCAGCGGTGATCTGACTGGGTGGAATGAGCAGTTCTTC. Translated: CSGDLTGWNEQFF.

This chain's CDR3 is CASSLWKGSTDTQYF. CDR3 sequence (DNA): TGTGCCAGCAGCTTATGGAAGGGCTCCACAGATACGCAGTATTTT. The chain has TRBV11-1 and TRBJ2-3, with D hard to call. Germline CDR1 reads SGHAT; CDR2 reads FQDESV (reference sequence). Trimming took off 2 bases at V and 2 bases at J, with 11 bases between the two ends. The CDR3 has 15 residues.

In its sample, this clonotype was seen a few times. V is TRBV20-1 and J is TRBJ2-1; D possibly corresponds to TRBD2 (6 bases). This CDR3 is built from 15 residues. V lost 3 bases, J lost 3 bases, and 15 bases lay in between. Germline CDR1 DFQATT, CDR2 SNEGSKA (reference sequence). CDR3 protein: CSASSLRLDYNEQFF. The CDR3 coding sequence is TGCAGTGCTAGTTCCCTCAGACTAGACTACAATGAGCAGTTCTTC.

This clonotype has ten or more counts. V usage is TRBV28 and J usage is TRBJ2-7; the match to TRBD2 covers 16 bases. Germline V gives CDR1 MDHEN, CDR2 SYDVKM. J lost 4 bases, V lost 6 bases, and 6 bases had no gene match. CDR3 length: 16 residues. DNA of the CDR3: TGTGCCAGCAGCCCGGGACTAGCGGGAGGGCCTTACGAGCAGTACTTC. Its protein is CASSPGLAGGPYEQYF.

This clonotype showed up many times. This chain connects TRBV19 to TRBJ2-6; possible D gene TRBD2, 5 bases. The V end lost 9 bases, the J end lost 1 base, and 25 bases lay between the germline ends. The CDR3 sequence is 19 residues long. Per the germline V gene, CDR1 is LNHDA and CDR2 is SQIVND (reference sequence). CDR3 nucleotide sequence: TGTGCCAGCAGCTTTGACCGGGATCCCCAGTGGTCTGGGGCCAACGTCCTGACTTTC. It codes for CASSFDRDPQWSGANVLTF.

In its sample, this clonotype was seen many times. The J gene is TRBJ2-7, the V gene TRBV20-1, with D perhaps TRBD2 (5 bases). CDR3 length: 15 residues. Germline loops: CDR1 DFQATT, CDR2 SNEGSKA (reference sequence). With 0 bases removed from V and 2 bases from J, the gap between germline ends came to 14 bases. The CDR3 coding sequence is TGCAGTGCTAGAGACTCAGTTGGAGGCACCTACGAGCAGTACTTC. Its translation: CSARDSVGGTYEQYF.

This clonotype was seen a few times. This rearrangement joins TRBV30 to TRBJ2-7; no reliable D call. The V end was cut by 0 bases, the J end by 4 bases, with 19 bases between. The CDR3 has 16 residues. Germline-derived CDR1 and CDR2 are GTSNPN and SVGIG (reference sequence). CDR3 residues: CAWSVFNSRRPYEQYF. The CDR3 nucleotides read TGTGCCTGGAGTGTTTTTAACAGCCGCCGTCCTTACGAGCAGTACTTC.

A remark on this clonotype: Compared with germline, one end of the junction differs, possibly owing to a read error. The chain links TRBV7-9 to TRBJ2-7, with TRBD1 as a possible D gene (5 bases). Germline values: CDR1 SEHNR, CDR2 FQNEAQ (reference sequence). This CDR3 spans 14 amino acids. The CDR3 loop reads CAGSLTRGTYEQYF. The CDR3 nucleotides read TGTGCCGGCAGCTTGACAAGGGGTACCTACGAGCAGTACTTC. The whole variable domain, remainder taken from reference TRBV7-9 and TRBJ2-7, is DTGVSQNPRHKITKRGQNVTFRCDPISEHNRLYWYRQTLGQGPEFLTYFQNEAQLEKSRLLSDRFSAERPKGSFSTLEIQRTEQGDSAMYLCAGSLTRGTYEQYFGPGTRLTVT.

This clonotype was detected only once. A single base separates this from a much larger clone, so it may be a read error. The chain couples TRBV4-3 to TRBJ2-2, with D maybe TRBD1 (6 bases). The CDR3 has 15 amino acids. Germline V lookup: CDR1 LGHNA, CDR2 YSLEER. Trimming took 2 bases from V and 4 from J, leaving 11 bases between them. CDR3 nucleotide sequence: TGCGCCAGCAGCCAATGGACAGCAAGCACCGGGGAGCTGTTTTTT. It yields the protein CASSQWTASTGELFF.

This clonotype was counted only a few times. This chain uses TRBV9 with TRBJ2-3; 8 bases agree with TRBD1. This CDR3 contains 16 residues. The V and J ends lost 4 bases and 0 bases, in that order; junction bases with no gene match: 7. CDR1 and CDR2 from the germline V gene are SGDLS and YYNGEE. CDR3 protein: CASSIRGQPSTDTQYF. In DNA form, the CDR3 reads TGTGCCAGCAGCATCAGGGGGCAGCCTAGCACAGATACGCAGTATTTT.

The sample holds many counts of this clonotype. The V and J genes are TRBV19 and TRBJ1-5; 7 nucleotides align to TRBD1. The CDR3 extends over 17 amino acids. Germline V lookup: CDR1 LNHDA, CDR2 SQIVND (reference sequence). Trimming cost V 5 bases and J 1 base; bases outside gene matches: 11. Here the CDR3 reads CASSDRDSFRSNQPQHF. In DNA, the CDR3 is TGTGCCAGTAGTGACAGGGATTCATTTAGGAGCAATCAGCCCCAGCATTTT.

This clonotype has a handful of counts. This chain connects TRBV4-3 to TRBJ1-6; 9 bases fit TRBD1. The CDR3 loop spans 15 amino acids. J was trimmed by 9 bases and V by 1 base; bases with no gene match: 4. Germline values: CDR1 LGHNA, CDR2 YSLEER. The CDR3 DNA reads as TGCGCCAGCAGCCAAGGGGGACAGGGCGTTTCACCCCTCCACTTT. This gives the protein CASSQGGQGVSPLHF.